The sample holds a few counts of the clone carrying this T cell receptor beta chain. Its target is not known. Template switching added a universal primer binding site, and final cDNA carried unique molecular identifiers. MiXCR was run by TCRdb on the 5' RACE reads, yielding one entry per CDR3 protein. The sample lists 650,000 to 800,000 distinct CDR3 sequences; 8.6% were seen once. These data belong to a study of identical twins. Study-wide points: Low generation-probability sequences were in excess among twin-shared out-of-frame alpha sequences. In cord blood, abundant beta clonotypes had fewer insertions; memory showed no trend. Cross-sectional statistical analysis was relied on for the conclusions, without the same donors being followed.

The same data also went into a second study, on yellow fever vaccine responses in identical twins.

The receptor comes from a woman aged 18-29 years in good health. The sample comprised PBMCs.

CDR3 coding DNA: TGCAGCGCGGGAGGGACCAACCGCGGAGATACGCAGTATTTT. Protein sequence: CSAGGTNRGDTQYF. The chain carries TRBV29-1 and TRBJ2-3; TRBD2 aligns across 8 bases. With V trimmed by 7 bases and J by 5 bases, 11 bases remained unmatched. This CDR3 region has 14 residues. CDR1 and CDR2 (germline): SQVTM, ANQGSEA.